These T cell receptor beta chains were read from a single sample in a study of T-cell memory formation after mild COVID-19. TCRdb reprocessed the 5' RACE reads with MiXCR, giving one entry per CDR3 protein. The profile shows about 250,000 distinct CDR3 sequences, 15% to 19% of them singletons. Source material: PBMCs or a T cell subset sorted from them (not recorded which). Every receptor here comes from an adult woman who had mild COVID-19 (a few samples of this study predate the infection). Cell type and time point are not known. The CDR3 runs from the conserved cysteine through the conserved F or W. D genes are given only for firm matches. Clone size, where shown, is once, few, many, or a class for clones that have expanded.

j_call: TRBJ1-2; v_call: TRBV12-3/TRBV12-4; clone_size: many; d_call: .; cdr3_aa: CASSLYGGPNYGYTF; cdr3_nt: TGTGCCAGCAGTTTATACGGGGGCCCTAACTATGGCTACACCTTC
j_call: TRBJ1-2; v_call: TRBV7-9; clone_size: .; d_call: .; cdr3_aa: CASPFSEVWNGYTF; cdr3_nt: TGTGCCAGCCCCTTCTCGGAGGTTTGGAATGGCTACACCTTC
j_call: TRBJ2-7; v_call: TRBV7-6; clone_size: .; d_call: TRBD1; cdr3_aa: CASSGYRTGLHRKQYF; cdr3_nt: TGTGCCAGCAGCGGTTATCGGACAGGTCTCCACCGGAAGCAGTACTTC
j_call: TRBJ2-3; v_call: TRBV20-1; clone_size: few; d_call: .; cdr3_aa: CSARMGIRAEDTQYF; cdr3_nt: TGCAGTGCTAGGATGGGCATCCGGGCGGAAGATACGCAGTATTTT
j_call: TRBJ2-3; v_call: TRBV20-1; clone_size: .; d_call: .; cdr3_aa: CSARDSTAGTDTQYF; cdr3_nt: TGCAGTGCTAGAGATTCGACAGCCGGCACAGATACGCAGTATTTT
j_call: TRBJ2-2; v_call: TRBV9; clone_size: few; d_call: TRBD1; cdr3_aa: CASSVPGTGLNTGELFF; cdr3_nt: TGTGCCAGCAGCGTACCCGGGACAGGGTTGAACACCGGGGAGCTGTTTTTT
j_call: TRBJ1-1; v_call: TRBV18; clone_size: few; d_call: .; cdr3_aa: CASSPAGDTEAFF; cdr3_nt: TGTGCCAGCTCACCCGCAGGGGACACTGAAGCTTTCTTT
j_call: TRBJ2-7; v_call: TRBV5-1; clone_size: few; d_call: .; cdr3_aa: CASSLAGSPGPYEQYF; cdr3_nt: TGCGCCAGCAGCTTGGCCGGCAGTCCTGGACCGTACGAGCAGTACTTC
j_call: TRBJ2-7; v_call: TRBV6-5; clone_size: few; d_call: TRBD1; cdr3_aa: CASSPDRGGRRYF; cdr3_nt: TGTGCCAGCAGCCCGGACAGGGGAGGAAGAAGGTACTTC
j_call: TRBJ2-7; v_call: TRBV7-6; clone_size: few; d_call: .; cdr3_aa: CASSSLGGEQYF; cdr3_nt: TGTGCCAGCAGCTCCCTCGGTGGCGAGCAGTACTTC
j_call: TRBJ2-5; v_call: TRBV4-2; clone_size: few; d_call: TRBD2; cdr3_aa: CASSSRLAGEEETQYF; cdr3_nt: TGTGCCAGCAGCTCGCGACTAGCGGGAGAAGAAGAGACCCAGTACTTC
j_call: TRBJ2-1; v_call: TRBV29-1; clone_size: many; d_call: .; cdr3_aa: CSLLEGGYSYNEQFF; cdr3_nt: TGCAGCCTCCTTGAGGGCGGGTATAGCTACAATGAGCAGTTCTTC
j_call: TRBJ2-5; v_call: TRBV5-1; clone_size: .; d_call: .; cdr3_aa: CASWEQPSLQETQYF; cdr3_nt: TGCGCCAGCTGGGAACAGCCGAGCCTCCAAGAGACCCAGTACTTC
j_call: TRBJ2-7; v_call: TRBV7-2; clone_size: .; d_call: TRBD1; cdr3_aa: CASRGDSGSYEQYF; cdr3_nt: TGTGCCAGCAGGGGGGACAGCGGCTCCTACGAGCAGTACTTC
j_call: TRBJ1-2; v_call: TRBV24-1; clone_size: .; d_call: .; cdr3_aa: CATSDQGANYGYTF; cdr3_nt: TGTGCCACCAGTGATCAGGGAGCTAACTATGGCTACACCTTC
j_call: TRBJ2-3; v_call: TRBV12-3/TRBV12-4; clone_size: many; d_call: TRBD2; cdr3_aa: CASSLGLAGGLTRLTDTQYF; cdr3_nt: TGTGCCAGCAGCCTTGGACTAGCGGGAGGGCTAACCCGACTTACAGATACGCAGTATTTT
j_call: TRBJ1-1; v_call: TRBV6-5; clone_size: few; d_call: .; cdr3_aa: CASSYLSAGVLEAFF; cdr3_nt: TGTGCCAGCAGTTACCTCTCTGCGGGAGTCCTTGAAGCTTTCTTT
j_call: TRBJ2-3; v_call: TRBV12-3/TRBV12-4; clone_size: many; d_call: TRBD2; cdr3_aa: CASSFASGRAGDTQYF; cdr3_nt: TGTGCCAGCAGTTTTGCTAGCGGGAGGGCGGGAGATACGCAGTATTTT
j_call: TRBJ1-2; v_call: TRBV7-2; clone_size: few; d_call: TRBD1; cdr3_aa: CASSANTGAEGYTF; cdr3_nt: TGTGCCAGCAGCGCCAACACAGGGGCGGAAGGCTACACCTTC
j_call: TRBJ2-7; v_call: TRBV15; clone_size: .; d_call: TRBD2; cdr3_aa: CATSRDRSGSRHEQYF; cdr3_nt: TGTGCCACCAGCAGAGATCGTAGCGGGAGCAGGCACGAGCAGTACTTC
j_call: TRBJ1-2; v_call: TRBV20-1; clone_size: .; d_call: .; cdr3_aa: CSARVWRRGHYGYTF; cdr3_nt: TGCAGTGCCCGAGTATGGAGACGGGGGCACTATGGCTACACCTTC
j_call: TRBJ2-7; v_call: TRBV5-1; clone_size: .; d_call: TRBD1; cdr3_aa: CASSLEDRAHEQYF; cdr3_nt: TGCGCCAGCAGCTTGGAGGACAGGGCCCACGAGCAGTACTTC
j_call: TRBJ1-1; v_call: TRBV18; clone_size: .; d_call: .; cdr3_aa: CASSPAGRNTEAFF; cdr3_nt: TGTGCCAGCTCACCCGCAGGGAGGAACACTGAAGCTTTCTTT
j_call: TRBJ2-7; v_call: TRBV14; clone_size: few; d_call: TRBD2; cdr3_aa: CASSQGLAVYEQYF; cdr3_nt: TGTGCCAGCAGCCAAGGGCTAGCGGTATACGAGCAGTACTTC
j_call: TRBJ1-6; v_call: TRBV27; clone_size: many; d_call: .; cdr3_aa: CASSPWSSYNSPLHF; cdr3_nt: TGTGCCAGCAGCCCCTGGAGCTCCTATAATTCACCCCTCCACTTT
j_call: TRBJ1-1; v_call: TRBV29-1; clone_size: few; d_call: TRBD1; cdr3_aa: CSAGTGVSVTEAFF; cdr3_nt: TGCAGCGCCGGGACAGGGGTCTCGGTCACTGAAGCTTTCTTT
j_call: TRBJ2-5; v_call: TRBV5-1; clone_size: many; d_call: .; cdr3_aa: CASSLVGDGQETQYF; cdr3_nt: TGCGCCAGCAGCCTGGTTGGGGACGGACAAGAGACCCAGTACTTC
j_call: TRBJ2-7; v_call: TRBV12-3/TRBV12-4; clone_size: .; d_call: .; cdr3_aa: CASRAVGPYEQYF; cdr3_nt: TGTGCCAGCAGGGCGGTAGGTCCCTACGAGCAGTACTTC
j_call: TRBJ1-2; v_call: TRBV7-2; clone_size: .; d_call: TRBD1; cdr3_aa: CASSLRLGTVYGYTF; cdr3_nt: TGTGCCAGCAGCTTAAGACTAGGGACAGTCTATGGCTACACCTTC
j_call: TRBJ2-1; v_call: TRBV12-3/TRBV12-4; clone_size: few; d_call: TRBD2; cdr3_aa: CASSLRTSEYNEQFF; cdr3_nt: TGTGCCAGCAGTTTAAGGACTAGCGAGTACAATGAGCAGTTCTTC
j_call: TRBJ1-1; v_call: TRBV2; clone_size: few; d_call: .; cdr3_aa: CASSEFSEAFF; cdr3_nt: TGTGCCAGCAGTGAATTTTCTGAAGCTTTCTTT
j_call: TRBJ1-2; v_call: TRBV6-5; clone_size: .; d_call: .; cdr3_aa: CASSSGGVGYGYTF; cdr3_nt: TGTGCCAGCAGTTCAGGAGGGGTGGGGTATGGCTACACCTTC
j_call: TRBJ2-5; v_call: TRBV5-1; clone_size: .; d_call: TRBD2; cdr3_aa: CASSAGLAEETQYF; cdr3_nt: TGCGCCAGCAGCGCGGGACTAGCGGAAGAGACCCAGTACTTC
j_call: TRBJ1-3; v_call: TRBV20-1; clone_size: few; d_call: .; cdr3_aa: CSARDRDSGNTIYF; cdr3_nt: TGCAGTGCTAGAGATCGGGATTCTGGAAACACCATATATTTT
j_call: TRBJ1-5; v_call: TRBV12-3/TRBV12-4; clone_size: few; d_call: .; cdr3_aa: CASSTNRDQPQHF; cdr3_nt: TGTGCCAGCAGTACAAACAGAGACCAGCCCCAGCATTTT
j_call: TRBJ2-1; v_call: TRBV6-5; clone_size: few; d_call: TRBD2; cdr3_aa: CASSKGLVYEQFF; cdr3_nt: TGTGCCAGCAGTAAAGGACTAGTCTATGAGCAGTTCTTC
j_call: TRBJ2-7; v_call: TRBV12-3/TRBV12-4; clone_size: few; d_call: TRBD1; cdr3_aa: CASSLGGTGAYEQYF; cdr3_nt: TGTGCCAGCAGTTTAGGCGGGACAGGGGCGTACGAGCAGTACTTC
j_call: TRBJ1-4; v_call: TRBV12-3/TRBV12-4; clone_size: .; d_call: TRBD1; cdr3_aa: CASSPRTGFNEKLFF; cdr3_nt: TGTGCCAGCAGTCCCCGGACAGGTTTTAATGAAAAACTGTTTTTT
j_call: TRBJ1-5; v_call: TRBV6-5; clone_size: .; d_call: .; cdr3_aa: CASRRQAGDSNQPQHF; cdr3_nt: TGTGCCAGCAGGAGACAGGCGGGGGATAGCAATCAGCCCCAGCATTTT
j_call: TRBJ1-1; v_call: TRBV29-1; clone_size: .; d_call: .; cdr3_aa: CSVSVGRGTEAFF; cdr3_nt: TGCAGCGTTTCTGTAGGGCGGGGCACTGAAGCTTTCTTT
j_call: TRBJ2-1; v_call: TRBV14; clone_size: few; d_call: .; cdr3_aa: CASSLGLFFDEQFF; cdr3_nt: TGTGCCAGCAGCCTCGGACTGTTTTTCGATGAGCAGTTCTTC
j_call: TRBJ2-7; v_call: TRBV6-2/TRBV6-3; clone_size: few; d_call: .; cdr3_aa: CASRPMEAARRRAYEQYF; cdr3_nt: TGTGCCAGCAGACCGATGGAAGCCGCGCGTCGCAGGGCATACGAGCAGTACTTC
j_call: TRBJ2-5; v_call: TRBV24-1; clone_size: few; d_call: TRBD2; cdr3_aa: CATSGASGRAVETQYF; cdr3_nt: TGTGCCACCAGTGGGGCTAGCGGGAGGGCCGTAGAGACCCAGTACTTC
j_call: TRBJ1-2; v_call: TRBV12-3/TRBV12-4; clone_size: few; d_call: TRBD1; cdr3_aa: CASSRSRDSYGYTF; cdr3_nt: TGTGCCAGCAGCCGAAGCCGGGACAGCTATGGCTACACCTTC
j_call: TRBJ1-1; v_call: TRBV10-3; clone_size: large; d_call: .; cdr3_aa: CAISEPGEGAFF; cdr3_nt: TGTGCCATCAGTGAACCGGGGGAAGGAGCTTTCTTT
j_call: TRBJ1-1; v_call: TRBV12-3/TRBV12-4; clone_size: .; d_call: .; cdr3_aa: CASSLEFANTEAFF; cdr3_nt: TGTGCCAGCTCACTGGAGTTTGCGAACACTGAAGCTTTCTTT
j_call: TRBJ1-1; v_call: TRBV4-1; clone_size: .; d_call: .; cdr3_aa: CASSQDRAAMAEAFF; cdr3_nt: TGCGCCAGCAGCCAAGACAGGGCCGCGATGGCTGAAGCTTTCTTT
j_call: TRBJ2-7; v_call: TRBV6-2/TRBV6-3; clone_size: few; d_call: TRBD1; cdr3_aa: CASSYGQGLSYEQYF; cdr3_nt: TGTGCCAGCAGTTATGGACAGGGGTTATCCTACGAGCAGTACTTC